Following are 29 T cell receptor beta chains from one sample sequenced in a study of cytomegalovirus exposure and HLA in healthy donors. The PCR made use of 60 Vbeta and 13 Jbeta primers. The method was immunoSEQ multiplex PCR; TCRdb's version includes in-frame clones alone and lacks a portion of them. The table records over 95,000 clones, 70% to 80% of them present only once. The sample was PBMCs. The receptors shown here come from a woman aged 35 to 49 in good health and CMV-seropositive.

This clone was detected ten times or more. This chain links TRBV6-1 with TRBJ1-2, with D tentatively TRBD1 (5 bases). The germline V and J ends were trimmed by 1 base and 1 base, with 10 bases remaining between them. CDR3 length equals 15 residues. Germline lookup yields CDR1 MNHNS and CDR2 SASEGT. The CDR3 DNA sequence: TGTGCCAGCAGTGAAGGGATCGGGGGTAACTATGGCTACACCTTC. Amino acids: CASSEGIGGNYGYTF.

This chain links TRBV4-1 with TRBJ1-4, with D unresolved. The ends were cut back, 3 bases at V and 6 bases at J, with 17 bases in the middle. CDR1 and CDR2 from the germline V gene are MGHRA and YSYEKL. The CDR3 has 16 residues. CDR3 sequence: CASSQWLVGDDEKLFF. CDR3 sequence (DNA): TGCGCCAGCAGCCAGTGGTTGGTGGGAGATGATGAAAAACTGTTTTTT.

As regards this clone: At one end, the junction sequence differs from germline, possibly due to a read error. This chain joins TRBV7-7 and TRBJ2-1; 14 bases line up with TRBD2. The V gene's germline CDR1 is SSHAT and CDR2 FNYEAQ (reference sequence). The CDR3 consists of 17 residues. This CDR3 reads CASSLVGTSGRCGEQFF. CDR3 bases: TGTGCTAGCAGCTTAGTCGGGACTAGCGGGAGATGTGGTGAGCAGTTCTTC.

The V and J genes are TRBV6-1 and TRBJ2-1, with no clear D. V was trimmed by 2 bases and J by 5 bases, leaving 16 bases between them. The CDR3 contains 16 residues. Germline CDR1 reads MNHNS; CDR2 reads SASEGT. The CDR3 DNA reads as TGTGCCAGCAGTGAACGGGTGCTCACCCAAAACAATGAGCAGTTCTTC. This encodes CASSERVLTQNNEQFF.

V and J are TRBV7-2 and TRBJ2-1; maybe TRBD1 (6 bases). The V end lost 5 bases, the J end lost 10 bases, and 12 bases lay between the germline ends. Germline V lookup: CDR1 SGHTA, CDR2 FQGNSA. The CDR3 sequence is 12 residues long. CDR3 nucleotide sequence: TGTGCCAGCAGCCCACAGGGAAGGGAGCAGTTCTTC. Protein product: CASSPQGREQFF.

This clone came up a few times. V is TRBV5-1 and J is TRBJ2-2; 9 nucleotides match TRBD1. V gave up 3 bases and J gave up 7 bases; unmatched junction bases: 4. The V gene's germline CDR1 is SGHRS and CDR2 YFSETQ. The CDR3 loop spans 14 amino acids. In nucleotides, the CDR3 is TGCGCCAGCAGCTGGGACAGGGCTGGCGGGGAGCTGTTTTTT. Its translation is CASSWDRAGGELFF.

This chain joins TRBV7-2 and TRBJ1-2; D perhaps matches TRBD1 (5 bases). V gave up 1 base and J gave up 5 bases, with 14 bases separating them. Germline-derived CDR1 and CDR2 are SGHTA and FQGNSA. The CDR3 totals 15 residues. CDR3 protein: CASSLERGLNYGYTF. Here the CDR3 DNA reads TGTGCCAGCAGCTTAGAACGGGGACTTAATTATGGCTACACCTTC.

V usage is TRBV9 and J usage is TRBJ1-2; a possible D gene is TRBD1 (6 bases). The CDR3 consists of 14 residues. Trimming shortened V by 2 bases and J by 8 bases, and 16 bases separated the two germline ends. CDR1 and CDR2 from the germline V gene are SGDLS and YYNGEE. The CDR3 protein is CASSVGQGLEGYTF. Written as DNA, the CDR3 is TGTGCCAGCAGCGTGGGGCAGGGGCTGGAGGGCTACACCTTC.

This clone has a handful of counts. The genes are TRBV30 and TRBJ2-7; TRBD1 aligns across 8 bases. Germline values: CDR1 GTSNPN, CDR2 SVGIG (reference sequence). This CDR3 contains 13 residues. The ends lost 5 bases at V and 2 bases at J; junction bases unmatched: 5. The CDR3 sequence: CAWDRGKTYEQYF. For the CDR3, the DNA is TGTGCCTGGGACAGGGGTAAAACCTACGAGCAGTACTTC.

This chain uses TRBV7-9 with TRBJ2-7; TRBD1 matches 7 bases. CDR1 and CDR2 from the germline V gene are SEHNR and FQNEAQ (reference sequence). With 1 base clipped from V and 7 bases from J, the junction kept 10 bases outside the gene matches. CDR3 length: 15 amino acids. CDR3 protein: CASSLEPQGLPEQYF. The CDR3 DNA sequence: TGTGCCAGCAGCTTAGAACCACAGGGGCTTCCAGAGCAGTACTTC.

The chain carries TRBV6-1 and TRBJ2-1; no clear D. V was pared by 6 bases and J by 9 bases, with 15 bases between. This CDR3 spans 13 amino acids. CDR1 and CDR2 (germline): MNHNS, SASEGT. The DNA for the CDR3 is TGTGCCAGCAGCACAGAGTTCTTGTTTGAGCAGTTCTTC. Translation: CASSTEFLFEQFF.

This chain joins TRBV6-5 and TRBJ2-1, with 10 bases identical to TRBD2. Germline trimming cut 8 bases from V and 5 bases from J; bases unmatched to any gene: 6. The CDR3 totals 14 residues. Germline values: CDR1 MNHEY, CDR2 SVGAGI. CDR3 DNA: TGTGCCAGCGCAACTAGCGGGGCCCACAATGAGCAGTTCTTC. This translates into CASATSGAHNEQFF.

The gene calls are TRBV5-1 and TRBJ2-6; no firm D call. The CDR3 runs 15 residues. Germline CDR1 SGHRS, CDR2 YFSETQ. V was pared by 2 bases and J by 1 base, with 7 bases between. The CDR3 protein is CASSFSTSGANVLTF. For the CDR3, the DNA is TGCGCCAGCAGCTTCTCGACTTCTGGGGCCAACGTCCTGACTTTC.

The gene calls are TRBV5-1 and TRBJ1-1; perhaps TRBD1 as D (6 bases). The CDR3 is 15 residues long. CDR1 and CDR2 from the germline V gene are SGHRS and YFSETQ. V gave up 0 bases and J gave up 8 bases, with 17 bases separating them. The CDR3 here is CASSLDSGAVSEAFF. Written as DNA, the CDR3 is TGCGCCAGCAGCTTGGATTCAGGGGCTGTCTCAGAAGCTTTCTTT.

The chain employs TRBV2 and TRBJ2-7; 9 bases match TRBD2. The CDR3 has 17 residues. Germline loops: CDR1 SNHLY, CDR2 FYNNEI. Trimming cost V 8 bases and J 3 bases; bases outside gene matches: 17. CDR3 amino acids: CASGGLGRTSEYYEQYF. Here the CDR3 DNA reads TGTGCCAGCGGCGGTCTGGGCCGGACTAGCGAGTACTACGAGCAGTACTTC.

This sequence joins TRBV5-1 and TRBJ2-2; possibly TRBD2 for D (5 bases). CDR1 and CDR2 (germline): SGHRS, YFSETQ. The CDR3 sequence is 15 residues long. V shed 0 bases and J shed 5 bases, with 11 bases lying between them. The CDR3 here is CASSLVVGETGELFF. CDR3 DNA sequence: TGCGCCAGCAGCTTGGTCGTCGGGGAGACCGGGGAGCTGTTTTTT.

This chain joins TRBV4-2 and TRBJ2-3; tentatively, D is TRBD1 (5 bases). Germline lookup yields CDR1 LGHNA and CDR2 YNFKEQ. The V end was cut by 1 base, the J end by 1 base, with 6 bases between. This CDR3 spans 14 amino acids. Here the CDR3 reads CASSQVGGTDTQYF. The CDR3 DNA follows: TGTGCCAGCAGCCAAGTAGGGGGCACAGATACGCAGTATTTT.

This clone was counted only a few times. V is TRBV5-5 and J is TRBJ2-7; D is ambiguous. CDR3 length: 14 amino acids. V lost 0 bases to trimming and J lost 2 bases, with 9 bases between them. In germline, CDR1 is SGHKS, CDR2 YYEKEE (reference sequence). DNA for the CDR3: TGTGCCAGCAGCTTGGAGTGGAGTGCCTACGAGCAGTACTTC. It encodes CASSLEWSAYEQYF.

The V call is TRBV4-2, the J call TRBJ1-2; D uncertain. The V gene lost 1 base and the J gene lost 2 bases, with 14 bases spanning the gap. There are 16 residues in the CDR3. Per the germline V gene, CDR1 is LGHNA and CDR2 is YNFKEQ. CDR3 protein: CASSQGVRHTNYGYTF. DNA for the CDR3: TGTGCCAGCAGCCAAGGGGTCAGGCATACGAACTATGGCTACACCTTC.

The chain joins TRBV5-1 to TRBJ2-3, with D uncertain. V was pared by 5 bases and J by 0 bases, with 10 bases between. The CDR3 has 14 residues. In germline, CDR1 is SGHRS, CDR2 YFSETQ. The chain's CDR3 is CASSSTLSTDTQYF. The CDR3 DNA is TGCGCCAGCAGTTCTACGCTGAGCACAGATACGCAGTATTTT.

This chain joins TRBV10-1 and TRBJ1-1; TRBD1 agrees at 9 bases. CDR1 and CDR2 (germline): WNHNN, SYGVQD (reference sequence). The CDR3 length is 14 residues. J was trimmed by 1 base and V by 8 bases; bases with no gene match: 5. CDR3 loop: CASPGTGWNTEAFF. CDR3 in DNA: TGCGCCAGCCCGGGGACAGGGTGGAACACTGAAGCTTTCTTT.

V usage is TRBV4-1 and J usage is TRBJ1-5; D possibly corresponds to TRBD1 (6 bases). V lost 0 bases and J lost 2, with 11 bases in between. The CDR3 length is 16 residues. Germline loops: CDR1 MGHRA, CDR2 YSYEKL. This CDR3 reads CASSQDYRAGNQPQHF. The CDR3 region has the DNA TGCGCCAGCAGCCAAGATTACAGGGCGGGCAATCAGCCCCAGCATTTT.

The V and J genes are TRBV15 and TRBJ1-2; D uncertain. The CDR3 extends over 13 amino acids. The V gene's germline CDR1 is LNHNV and CDR2 YYDKDF (reference sequence). V was cut by 0 bases and J by 5 bases, with 7 bases left in between. This CDR3 is CATSRDRKYGYTF. CDR3 bases: TGTGCCACCAGCAGAGACAGGAAGTATGGCTACACCTTC.

Written as DNA, the CDR3 is TGTGCCAGCAGCCAAGATGGGACAGGGAATCGGTACGAGCAGTACTTC. Amino acids: CASSQDGTGNRYEQYF. This chain links TRBV5-4 with TRBJ2-7, with TRBD1 matching 9 bases. With 4 bases clipped from V and 4 bases from J, the junction kept 12 bases outside the gene matches. The CDR3 sequence is 16 residues long. Germline assignment: CDR1 SGHNT and CDR2 YYREEE (reference sequence).

This clone came up a few times. The chain combines TRBV30 with TRBJ2-3, with D possibly being TRBD1 (6 bases). Germline values: CDR1 GTSNPN, CDR2 SVGIG (reference sequence). The CDR3 covers 13 residues. Trimming removed 3 bases from V and 3 bases from J, with 10 bases in between. The CDR3 DNA reads as TGTGCCTGGAGAATCCAGGGGACAGATACGCAGTATTTT. It yields the protein CAWRIQGTDTQYF.

V is TRBV7-6 and J is TRBJ2-3; D might be TRBD1 (6 bases). Trimming took 4 bases from V and 2 from J, leaving 13 bases between them. This CDR3 spans 15 amino acids. The germline gives CDR1 SGHVS, CDR2 FNYEAQ. As DNA, the CDR3 is TGTGCCAGCAGCTCCGGGACATTATCCACAGATACGCAGTATTTT. Its protein is CASSSGTLSTDTQYF.

This chain joins TRBV2 and TRBJ2-1; possible D gene TRBD1, 6 bases. V was cut by 6 bases and J by 0 bases, with 9 bases left in between. Germline CDR1 reads SNHLY; CDR2 reads FYNNEI. There are 14 residues in the CDR3. The CDR3, as DNA: TGTGCCAGCAGGGGACATTACTCCTACAATGAGCAGTTCTTC. Encoded protein: CASRGHYSYNEQFF.

As for this clone: This sample includes further DNA sequences coding for the same CDR3. The chain has TRBV27 and TRBJ2-1; 7 bases map to TRBD2. Germline V gene data show CDR1 as MNHEY and CDR2 as SMNVEV (reference sequence). CDR3 length: 15 residues. The V gene end was trimmed by 6 bases and the J gene end by 4 bases; junction bases not matched to a gene: 9. The CDR3 DNA reads as TGTGCCAGCAGGGGAGGGGCGGGGGAGTACAATGAGCAGTTCTTC. Protein product: CASRGGAGEYNEQFF.

CDR3 coding DNA: TGTGCCAGTAGCCATGGACAGGATAATGAAAAACTGTTTTTT. Its translation: CASSHGQDNEKLFF. This chain joins TRBV19 and TRBJ1-4; 7 nucleotides match TRBD1. Germline CDR1 LNHDA, CDR2 SQIVND (reference sequence). This CDR3 region has 14 residues. V lost 6 bases and J lost 4; bases outside the gene matches: 5.